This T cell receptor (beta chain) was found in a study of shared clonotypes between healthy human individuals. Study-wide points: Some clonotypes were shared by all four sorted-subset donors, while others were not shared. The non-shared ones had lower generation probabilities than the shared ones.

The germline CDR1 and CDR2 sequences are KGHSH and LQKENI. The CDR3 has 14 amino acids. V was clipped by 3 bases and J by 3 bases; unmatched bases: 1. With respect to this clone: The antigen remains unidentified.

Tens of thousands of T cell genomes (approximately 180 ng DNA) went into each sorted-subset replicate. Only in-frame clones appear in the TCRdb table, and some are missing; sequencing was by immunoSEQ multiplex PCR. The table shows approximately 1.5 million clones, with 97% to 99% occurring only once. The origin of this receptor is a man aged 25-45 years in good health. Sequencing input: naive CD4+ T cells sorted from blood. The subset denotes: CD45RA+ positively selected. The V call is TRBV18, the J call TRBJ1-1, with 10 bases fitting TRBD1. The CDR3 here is CASSPGQGYTEAFF. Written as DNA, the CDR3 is TGTGCCAGCTCACCGGGACAGGGGTACACTGAAGCTTTCTTT.